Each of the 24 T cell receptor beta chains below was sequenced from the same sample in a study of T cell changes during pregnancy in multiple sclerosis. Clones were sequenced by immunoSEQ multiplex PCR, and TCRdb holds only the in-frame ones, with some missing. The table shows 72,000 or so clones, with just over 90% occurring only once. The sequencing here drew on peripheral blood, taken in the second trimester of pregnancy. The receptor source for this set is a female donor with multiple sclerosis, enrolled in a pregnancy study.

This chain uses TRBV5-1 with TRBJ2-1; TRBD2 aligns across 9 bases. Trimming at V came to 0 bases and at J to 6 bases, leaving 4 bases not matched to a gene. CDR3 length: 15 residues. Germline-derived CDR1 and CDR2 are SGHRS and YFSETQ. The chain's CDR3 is CASSLDLAGPNEQFF. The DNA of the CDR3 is TGCGCCAGCAGCTTGGACCTAGCGGGACCCAATGAGCAGTTCTTC.

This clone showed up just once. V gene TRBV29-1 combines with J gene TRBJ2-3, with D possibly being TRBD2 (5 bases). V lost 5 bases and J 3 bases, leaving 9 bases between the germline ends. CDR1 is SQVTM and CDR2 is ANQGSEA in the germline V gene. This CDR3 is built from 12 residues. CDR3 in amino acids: CSVTAGTDTQYF. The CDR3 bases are TGCAGCGTTACCGCGGGTACAGATACGCAGTATTTT.

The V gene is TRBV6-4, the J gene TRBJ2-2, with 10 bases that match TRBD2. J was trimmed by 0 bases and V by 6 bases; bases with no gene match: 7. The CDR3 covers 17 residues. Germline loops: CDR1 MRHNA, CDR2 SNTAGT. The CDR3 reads CASSPLAGYANTGELFF. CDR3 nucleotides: TGTGCCAGCAGCCCACTAGCGGGATACGCGAACACCGGGGAGCTGTTTTTT.

CDR3: CASSLLTGGRAADTQYF. CDR3 nucleotide sequence: TGTGCCAGCAGCTTACTCACTGGCGGGAGGGCCGCAGATACGCAGTATTTT. The rearrangement uses TRBV7-8 and TRBJ2-3, with 9 positions matching TRBD2. Trimming took 2 bases from V and 4 from J; bases not matched to a gene: 10. This CDR3 comprises 17 residues. From germline, CDR1 is SGHVS and CDR2 FQNEAQ.

CDR3 DNA sequence: TGCGCCAGCAGACCTGGGACAGGGGGCTATGGCTACACCTTC. It specifies CASRPGTGGYGYTF. The chain is built from TRBV5-1 and TRBJ1-2; 11 bases agree with TRBD1. The germline V gene encodes CDR1 SGHRS and CDR2 YFSETQ. The CDR3 has 14 residues. The V and J ends lost 5 bases and 4 bases, in that order; junction bases with no gene match: 4. Full variable domain (rest looked up from reference TRBV5-1 and TRBJ1-2): KAGVTQTPRYLIKTRGQQVTLSCSPISGHRSVSWYQQTPGQGLQFLFEYFSETQRNKGNFPGRFSGRQFSNSRSEMNVSTLELGDSALYLCASRPGTGGYGYTFGSGTRLTVV.

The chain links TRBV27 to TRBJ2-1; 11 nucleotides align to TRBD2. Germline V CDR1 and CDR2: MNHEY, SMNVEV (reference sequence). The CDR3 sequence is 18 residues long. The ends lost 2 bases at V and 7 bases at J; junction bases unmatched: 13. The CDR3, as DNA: TGTGCCAGCAGTTTAATAGCGGGGGGGCGATCGGGATTTAATGAGCAGTTCTTC. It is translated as CASSLIAGGRSGFNEQFF.

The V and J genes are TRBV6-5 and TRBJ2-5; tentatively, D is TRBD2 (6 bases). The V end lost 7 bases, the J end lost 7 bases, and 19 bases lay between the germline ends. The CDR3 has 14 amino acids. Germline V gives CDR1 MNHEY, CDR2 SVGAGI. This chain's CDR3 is CASTPGTYQGTQYF. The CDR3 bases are TGTGCCAGCACCCCCGGGACTTACCAGGGGACCCAGTACTTC.

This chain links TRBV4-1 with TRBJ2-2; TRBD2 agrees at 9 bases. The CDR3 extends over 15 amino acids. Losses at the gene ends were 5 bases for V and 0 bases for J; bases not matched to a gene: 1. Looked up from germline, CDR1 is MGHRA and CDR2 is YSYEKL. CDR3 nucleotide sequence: TGCGCCAGCAGCTTAGCGGGGGCGAACACCGGGGAGCTGTTTTTT. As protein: CASSLAGANTGELFF.

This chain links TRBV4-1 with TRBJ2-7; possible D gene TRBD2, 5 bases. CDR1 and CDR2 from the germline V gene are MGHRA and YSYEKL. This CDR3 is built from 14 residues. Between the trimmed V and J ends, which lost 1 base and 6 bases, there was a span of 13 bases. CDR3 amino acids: CASSQVTKEAEQYF. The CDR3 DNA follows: TGCGCCAGCAGCCAAGTTACCAAGGAGGCCGAGCAGTACTTC.

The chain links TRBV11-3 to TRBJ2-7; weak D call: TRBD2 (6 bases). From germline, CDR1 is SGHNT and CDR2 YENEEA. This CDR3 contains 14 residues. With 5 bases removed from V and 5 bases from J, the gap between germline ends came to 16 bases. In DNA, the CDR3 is TGTGCCAGCAGCCGGGAGTGGGGAAATGACGAGCAGTACTTC. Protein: CASSREWGNDEQYF.

The CDR3 spells CASSTKGGGNQPQHF. The CDR3 region has the DNA TGTGCCAGTAGTACCAAGGGGGGGGGCAATCAGCCCCAGCATTTT. The chain has TRBV19 and TRBJ1-5; maybe TRBD1 (6 bases). The V gene lost 4 bases and the J gene lost 2 bases, with 12 bases spanning the gap. The CDR3 covers 15 residues. In germline, CDR1 is LNHDA, CDR2 SQIVND (reference sequence).

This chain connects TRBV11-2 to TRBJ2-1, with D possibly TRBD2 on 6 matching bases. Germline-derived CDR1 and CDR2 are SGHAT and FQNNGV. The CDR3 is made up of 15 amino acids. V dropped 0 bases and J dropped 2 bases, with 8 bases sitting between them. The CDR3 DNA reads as TGTGCCAGCAGCTTAGACTGGGGGGCCTACAATGAGCAGTTCTTC. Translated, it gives CASSLDWGAYNEQFF.

CDR3 sequence: CASRLAGGTGEQYF. CDR3 bases: TGTGCCAGCAGATTAGCGGGGGGGACGGGGGAGCAGTACTTC. This chain links TRBV2 with TRBJ2-7, with 11 bases that match TRBD2. V dropped 6 bases and J dropped 7; count of bases not matched to a gene: 8. Germline CDR1 and CDR2: SNHLY and FYNNEI. The CDR3 sequence is 14 residues long. The complete variable domain, with remaining parts taken from reference TRBV2 and TRBJ2-7, reads EPEVTQTPSHQVTQMGQEVILRCVPISNHLYFYWYRQILGQKVEFLVSFYNNEISEKSEIFDDQFSVERPDGSNFTLKIRSTKLEDSAMYFCASRLAGGTGEQYFGPGTRLTVT.

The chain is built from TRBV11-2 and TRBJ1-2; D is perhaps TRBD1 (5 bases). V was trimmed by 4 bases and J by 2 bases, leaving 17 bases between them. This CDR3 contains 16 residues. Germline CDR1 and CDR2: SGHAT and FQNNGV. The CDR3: CASSSSYRTENYGYTF. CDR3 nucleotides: TGTGCCAGCAGCTCCTCCTACAGGACGGAAAACTATGGCTACACCTTC.

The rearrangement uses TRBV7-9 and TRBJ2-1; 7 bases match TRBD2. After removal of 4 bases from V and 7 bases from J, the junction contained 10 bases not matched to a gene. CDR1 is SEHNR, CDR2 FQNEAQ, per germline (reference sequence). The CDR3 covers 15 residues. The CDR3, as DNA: TGTGCCAGCAGCTCCCCGTCTGGCGGGGGAAATGAGCAGTTCTTC. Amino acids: CASSSPSGGGNEQFF.

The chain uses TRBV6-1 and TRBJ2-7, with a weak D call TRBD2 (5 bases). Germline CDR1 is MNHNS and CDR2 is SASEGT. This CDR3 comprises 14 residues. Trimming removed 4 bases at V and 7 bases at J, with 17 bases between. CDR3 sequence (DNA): TGTGCCAGCAGTGCCGCGGGCCCTACTCTTGAGCAGTACTTC. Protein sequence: CASSAAGPTLEQYF.

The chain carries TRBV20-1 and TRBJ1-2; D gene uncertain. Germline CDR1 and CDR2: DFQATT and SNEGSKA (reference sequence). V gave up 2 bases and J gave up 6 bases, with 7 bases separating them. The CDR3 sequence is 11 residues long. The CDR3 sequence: CSARPRDGYTF. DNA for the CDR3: TGCAGTGCTAGACCGAGGGATGGCTACACCTTC.

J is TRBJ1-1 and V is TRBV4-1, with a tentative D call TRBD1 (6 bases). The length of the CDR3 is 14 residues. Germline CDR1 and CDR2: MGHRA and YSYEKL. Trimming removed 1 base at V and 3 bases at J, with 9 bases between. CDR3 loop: CASSQVKGDTEAFF. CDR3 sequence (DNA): TGCGCCAGCAGCCAAGTCAAGGGGGACACTGAAGCTTTCTTT.

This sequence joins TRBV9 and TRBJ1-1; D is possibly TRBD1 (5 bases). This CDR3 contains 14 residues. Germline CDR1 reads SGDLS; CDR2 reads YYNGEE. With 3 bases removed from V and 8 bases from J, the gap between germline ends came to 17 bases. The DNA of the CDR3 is TGTGCCAGCAGCGGAAACGGGGCCGGGAGGGAAGCTTTCTTT. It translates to CASSGNGAGREAFF.

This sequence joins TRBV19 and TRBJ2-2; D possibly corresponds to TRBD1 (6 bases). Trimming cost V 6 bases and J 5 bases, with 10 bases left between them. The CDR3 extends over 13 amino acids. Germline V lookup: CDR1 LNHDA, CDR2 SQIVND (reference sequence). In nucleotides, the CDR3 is TGTGCCAGTAGACAGGGTAGGACCGGGGAGCTGTTTTTT. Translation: CASRQGRTGELFF. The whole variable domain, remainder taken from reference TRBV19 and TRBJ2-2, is DGGITQSPKYLFRKEGQNVTLSCEQNLNHDAMYWYRQDPGQGLRLIYYSQIVNDFQKGDIAEGYSVSREKKESFPLTVTSAQKNPTAFYLCASRQGRTGELFFGEGSRLTVL.

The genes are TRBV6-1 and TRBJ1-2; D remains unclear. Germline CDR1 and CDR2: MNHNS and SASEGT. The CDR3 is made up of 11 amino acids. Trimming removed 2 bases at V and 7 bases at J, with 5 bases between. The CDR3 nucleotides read TGTGCCAGCAGTGAACCTAGTGGCTACACCTTC. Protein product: CASSEPSGYTF.

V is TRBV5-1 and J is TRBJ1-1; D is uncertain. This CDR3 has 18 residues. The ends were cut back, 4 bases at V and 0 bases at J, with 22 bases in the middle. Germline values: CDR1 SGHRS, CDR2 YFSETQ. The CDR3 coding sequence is TGCGCCAGCAGCAGTAAGAAAACGGGTGGTTCTATGAACACTGAAGCTTTCTTT. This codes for CASSSKKTGGSMNTEAFF.

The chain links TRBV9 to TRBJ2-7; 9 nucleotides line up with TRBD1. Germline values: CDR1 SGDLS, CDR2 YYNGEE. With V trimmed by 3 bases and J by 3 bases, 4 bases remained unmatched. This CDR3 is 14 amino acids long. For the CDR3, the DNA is TGTGCCAGCAGCGCCGGGACAGGGTTCTACGAGCAGTACTTC. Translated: CASSAGTGFYEQYF. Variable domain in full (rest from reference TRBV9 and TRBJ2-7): DSGVTQTPKHLITATGQRVTLRCSPRSGDLSVYWYQQSLDQGLQFLIQYYNGEERAKGNILERFSAQQFPDLHSELNLSSLELGDSALYFCASSAGTGFYEQYFGPGTRLTVT.

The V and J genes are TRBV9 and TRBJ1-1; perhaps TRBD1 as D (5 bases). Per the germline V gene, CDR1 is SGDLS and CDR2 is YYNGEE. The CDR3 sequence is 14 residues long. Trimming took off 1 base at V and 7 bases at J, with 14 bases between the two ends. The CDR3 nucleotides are TGTGCCAGCAGCGTATCAGCCCGGGGGGATGAAGCTTTCTTT. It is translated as CASSVSARGDEAFF.